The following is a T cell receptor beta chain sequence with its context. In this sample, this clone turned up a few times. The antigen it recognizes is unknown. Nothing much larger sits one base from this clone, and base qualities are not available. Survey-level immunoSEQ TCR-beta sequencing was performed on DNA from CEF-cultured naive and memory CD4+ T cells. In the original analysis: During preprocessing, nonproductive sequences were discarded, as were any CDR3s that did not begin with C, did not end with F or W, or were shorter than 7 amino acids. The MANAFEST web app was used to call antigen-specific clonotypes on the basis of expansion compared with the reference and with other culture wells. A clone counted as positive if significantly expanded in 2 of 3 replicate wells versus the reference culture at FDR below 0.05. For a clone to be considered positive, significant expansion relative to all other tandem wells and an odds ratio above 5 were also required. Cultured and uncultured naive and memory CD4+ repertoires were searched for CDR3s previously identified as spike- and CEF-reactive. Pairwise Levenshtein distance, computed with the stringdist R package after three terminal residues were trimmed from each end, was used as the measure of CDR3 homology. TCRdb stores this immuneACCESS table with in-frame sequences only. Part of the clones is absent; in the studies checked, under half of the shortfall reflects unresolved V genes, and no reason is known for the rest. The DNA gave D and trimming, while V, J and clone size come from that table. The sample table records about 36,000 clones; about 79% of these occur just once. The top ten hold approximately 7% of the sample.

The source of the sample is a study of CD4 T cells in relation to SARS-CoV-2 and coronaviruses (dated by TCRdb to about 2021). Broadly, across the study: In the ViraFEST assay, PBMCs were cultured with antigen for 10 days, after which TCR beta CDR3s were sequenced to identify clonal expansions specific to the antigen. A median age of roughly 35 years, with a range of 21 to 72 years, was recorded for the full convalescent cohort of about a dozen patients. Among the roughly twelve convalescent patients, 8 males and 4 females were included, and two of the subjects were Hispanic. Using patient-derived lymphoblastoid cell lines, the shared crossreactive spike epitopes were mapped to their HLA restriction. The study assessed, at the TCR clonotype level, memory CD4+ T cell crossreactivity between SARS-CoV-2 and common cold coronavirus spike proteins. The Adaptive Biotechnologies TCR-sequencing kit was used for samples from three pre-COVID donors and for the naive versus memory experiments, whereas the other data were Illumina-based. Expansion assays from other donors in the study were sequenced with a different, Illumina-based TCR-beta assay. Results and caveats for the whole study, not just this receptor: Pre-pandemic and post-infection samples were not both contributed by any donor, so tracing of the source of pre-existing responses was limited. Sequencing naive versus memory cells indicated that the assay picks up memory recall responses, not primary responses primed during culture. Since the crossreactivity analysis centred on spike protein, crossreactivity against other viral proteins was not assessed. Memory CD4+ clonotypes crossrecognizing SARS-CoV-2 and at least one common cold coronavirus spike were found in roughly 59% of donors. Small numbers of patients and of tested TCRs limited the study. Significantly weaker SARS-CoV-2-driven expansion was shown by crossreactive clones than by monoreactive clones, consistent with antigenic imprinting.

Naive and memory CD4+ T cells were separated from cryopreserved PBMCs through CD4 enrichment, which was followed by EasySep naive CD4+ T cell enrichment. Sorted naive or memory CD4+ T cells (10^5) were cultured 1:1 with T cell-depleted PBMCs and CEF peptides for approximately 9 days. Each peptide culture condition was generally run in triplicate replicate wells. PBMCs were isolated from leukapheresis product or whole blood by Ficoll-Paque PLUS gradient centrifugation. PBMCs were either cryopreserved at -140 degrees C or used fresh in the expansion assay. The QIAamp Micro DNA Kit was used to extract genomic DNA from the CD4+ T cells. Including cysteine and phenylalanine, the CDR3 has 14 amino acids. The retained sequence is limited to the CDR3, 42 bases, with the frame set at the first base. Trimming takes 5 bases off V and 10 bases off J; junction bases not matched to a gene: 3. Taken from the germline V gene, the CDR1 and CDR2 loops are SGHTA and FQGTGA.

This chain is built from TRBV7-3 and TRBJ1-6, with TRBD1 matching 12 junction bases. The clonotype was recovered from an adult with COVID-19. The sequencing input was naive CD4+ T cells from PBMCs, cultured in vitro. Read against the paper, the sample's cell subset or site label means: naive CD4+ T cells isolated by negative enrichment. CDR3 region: CASSPGTGGSPLHF. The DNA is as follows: TGTGCCAGCAGCCCAGGGACAGGGGGCTCACCCCTCCACTTT. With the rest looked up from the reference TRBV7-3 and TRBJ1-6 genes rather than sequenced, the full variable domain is GAGVSQTPSNKVTEKGKYVELRCDPISGHTALYWYRQSLGQGPEFLIYFQGTGAADDSGLPNDRFFAVRPEGSVSTLKIQRTERGDSAVYLCASSPGTGGSPLHFGNGTRLTVT.